The 9 T cell receptor beta chains below come from one sample, sequenced in a study of T-cell memory formation after mild COVID-19. TCRdb reprocessed the 5' RACE reads with MiXCR, giving one entry per CDR3 protein. The sample lists 350,000 to 500,000 distinct CDR3 sequences, roughly 17% occurring once. The sequenced sample was PBMCs or a T cell subset sorted from them (not recorded which). These receptors were collected from a man aged 18 to 30 who had mild COVID-19 (a few samples of this study predate the infection). Cell type and time point are not known.

This clonotype showed up just a few times. V usage is TRBV4-3 and J usage is TRBJ2-1, with TRBD2 identical over 8 bases. Germline trimming cut 1 base from V and 0 bases from J; bases unmatched to any gene: 8. CDR1 and CDR2 from the germline V gene are LGHNA and YSLEER. This CDR3 comprises 18 residues. The CDR3, as DNA: TGCGCCAGCAGCCAAGGCGTCGGGGGGGTCAGCTCCTACAATGAGCAGTTCTTC. It codes for CASSQGVGGVSSYNEQFF.

The chain carries TRBV10-2 and TRBJ2-5; 9 nucleotides agree with TRBD2. Losses at the gene ends were 1 base for V and 5 bases for J; bases not matched to a gene: 5. This CDR3 has 15 amino acids. CDR1 and CDR2 (germline): WSHSY, SAAADI. The CDR3 protein is CASSEWRGGQETQYF. Written as DNA, the CDR3 is TGCGCCAGCAGTGAGTGGCGGGGGGGCCAGGAGACCCAGTACTTC.

In this sample, this clonotype turned up a few times. The V and J genes are TRBV27 and TRBJ1-6; no clear D. Germline values: CDR1 MNHEY, CDR2 SMNVEV (reference sequence). Deletions cut 7 bases from V and 5 bases from J, with 15 bases between. The CDR3 length is 15 residues. The CDR3 region has the DNA TGTGCCAGCATCGGCAGAAGTAGCAATAATTCACCCCTCCACTTT. Translated: CASIGRSSNNSPLHF.

The gene calls are TRBV5-6 and TRBJ2-5; perhaps TRBD1 as D (5 bases). The V gene lost 4 bases and the J gene lost 3 bases, with 10 bases spanning the gap. This CDR3 is 13 amino acids long. Germline CDR1 is SGHDT and CDR2 is YYEEEE. The CDR3 reads CASSRMTEETQYF. DNA of the CDR3: TGTGCCAGCAGCCGAATGACAGAAGAGACCCAGTACTTC.

This clonotype showed up just a few times. This chain uses TRBV27 with TRBJ1-4; D is unclear. V dropped 0 bases and J dropped 7 bases, with 9 bases sitting between them. Germline V gene lookup returns CDR1 MNHEY and CDR2 SMNVEV (reference sequence). The CDR3 sequence is 14 residues long. The CDR3 DNA reads as TGTGCCAGCAGTTTATCCCTCATGGCTGAAAAACTGTTTTTT. It encodes CASSLSLMAEKLFF.

This clonotype was detected ten times or more. J is TRBJ2-2 and V is TRBV20-1; possibly TRBD2 for D (7 bases). Germline V lookup: CDR1 DFQATT, CDR2 SNEGSKA (reference sequence). The CDR3 length is 17 residues. The V and J ends lost 0 bases and 3 bases respectively, with 17 bases between them. The CDR3 DNA is TGCAGTGCTAGAGACCCAGGGGCGGGGGCCCACACCGGGGAGCTGTTTTTT. It codes for CSARDPGAGAHTGELFF.

J is TRBJ2-3 and V is TRBV5-1; no clear D gene. The CDR3 has 12 residues. Germline CDR1 and CDR2: SGHRS and YFSETQ. V was clipped by 7 bases and J by 6 bases, with 12 bases between them. CDR3 sequence (DNA): TGCGCCAGCGGAGAGAGGTGGGATACGCAGTATTTT. This encodes CASGERWDTQYF.

This clonotype was observed a few times. This rearrangement joins TRBV5-6 to TRBJ2-7; maybe TRBD1 (6 bases). Germline V gene lookup returns CDR1 SGHDT and CDR2 YYEEEE. The CDR3 loop spans 12 amino acids. Trimming removed 7 bases from V and 5 bases from J, with 13 bases in between. CDR3 in amino acids: CASLKSGDEQYV. CDR3 in DNA: TGTGCCAGCCTCAAATCAGGGGACGAGCAGTACGTC.

The chain carries TRBV6-6 and TRBJ2-1; possibly TRBD1 for D (6 bases). Germline CDR1 and CDR2: MNHNY and SVGAGI (reference sequence). There are 14 residues in the CDR3. With 4 bases removed from V and 4 bases from J, the gap between germline ends came to 11 bases. CDR3: CASSSGDWYNEQFF. CDR3 coding DNA: TGTGCCAGCAGTTCAGGGGATTGGTACAATGAGCAGTTCTTC.